This T cell receptor (beta chain) was profiled in a study of post-analysis software for immune sequencing data. Findings and limits, study-wide: Patients carried roughly 5 TRBV segments more frequently than controls did, and TRBV5-6, TRBV5-1 and TRBV20-1 were among them.

Researchers reported that TCR beta cDNA libraries carried unique molecular identifiers. Each sample of roughly 0.95 to 10 million input T cells yielded about 500,000 cDNA molecules, so each molecule approximated one T cell. Each CDR3 protein is one row after TCRdb ran MiXCR on the PCR reads. The sample holds roughly 870,000 distinct CDR3 sequences; about 50% are singletons and the top ten take about 4.5%. The CDR3 loop spans 14 amino acids. In germline, CDR1 is SGHRS, CDR2 YFSETQ. V lost 4 bases to trimming and J lost 4 bases, with 14 bases between them. With regard to this clonotype: The target antigen is unknown.

The clonotype originates from a girl aged 10-17 years with multiple sclerosis. The sample was blood. V usage is TRBV5-1 and J usage is TRBJ1-1, with D possibly matching TRBD1 (5 bases). This CDR3 reads CASSHRGQGTEAFF. DNA for the CDR3: TGCGCCAGCAGCCATAGGGGTCAGGGCACTGAAGCTTTCTTT.